Below are 25 T cell receptor beta chains sequenced from a single sample in a study of T-cell memory formation after mild COVID-19 (dated by TCRdb to the early 2020s). Libraries were made using 5' RACE. The sequencer listed for this sample is Illumina NovaSeq 6000. The public reads were reanalyzed by TCRdb: fastp trimming at Q25, MiXCR alignment, in-frame beta chains only. Here each entry gathers all rows of one CDR3 protein and keeps the most common genes and DNA. In all, the sample holds about 210,000 distinct CDR3 sequences, and approximately 10% of those were seen once. The ten largest clones represent approximately 3% of the sample. The specimen was PBMCs or a T cell subset sorted from them (not recorded which). The receptors come from a young man who had mild COVID-19 (a few samples of this study predate the infection). The sample titles of this study are shuffled in the database, so cell type and time point are left out; the donor was told from shared clones.

A few counts support this clonotype. The rearrangement uses TRBV3-1 and TRBJ1-6; possibly TRBD1 for D (6 bases). CDR1 and CDR2 (germline): LGHDT, YNNKEL (reference sequence). V lost 3 bases, J lost 8 bases, and 14 bases lay in between. CDR3 length: 15 amino acids. CDR3 nucleotide sequence: TGTGCCAGCAGCCATTTAGGGGGTCGGGATTCACCCCTCCACTTT. It codes for CASSHLGGRDSPLHF. Full variable domain (outside the CDR3, taken from reference TRBV3-1 and TRBJ1-6): DTAVSQTPKYLVTQMGNDKSIKCEQNLGHDTMYWYKQDSKKFLKIMFSYNNKELIINETVPNRFSPKSPDKAHLNLHINSLELGDSAVYFCASSHLGGRDSPLHFGNGTRLTVT.

This clonotype was counted ten times or more. The chain is built from TRBV20-1 and TRBJ1-1; 10 bases line up with TRBD1. The germline V gene has CDR1 DFQATT and CDR2 SNEGSKA (reference sequence). The V and J ends lost 2 bases and 3 bases, in that order; junction bases with no gene match: 3. This CDR3 is 14 amino acids long. In DNA form, the CDR3 reads TGCAGTGCTAGATCGACAGGGGGCTACACTGAAGCTTTCTTT. This encodes CSARSTGGYTEAFF.

CDR3 protein: CASRSHVRKTQYF. The DNA for the CDR3 is TGTGCCAGCAGATCTCACGTCCGGAAGACCCAGTACTTC. This sequence joins TRBV11-2 and TRBJ2-5; D ambiguous. Trimming removed 6 bases at V and 6 bases at J, with 14 bases between. Germline V gives CDR1 SGHAT, CDR2 FQNNGV. The CDR3 has 13 residues.

This clonotype was observed a handful of times. This chain connects TRBV20-1 to TRBJ1-5, with D unclear. There are 14 residues in the CDR3. From germline, CDR1 is DFQATT and CDR2 SNEGSKA (reference sequence). Trimming took 0 bases from V and 5 from J, leaving 11 bases between them. CDR3 protein: CSARDRLGYQPQHF. Here the CDR3 DNA reads TGCAGTGCTAGAGATCGACTGGGGTATCAGCCCCAGCATTTT.

This clonotype was counted only a few times. The gene calls are TRBV7-9 and TRBJ2-5; no clear D. The CDR3 has 13 residues. V dropped 5 bases and J dropped 4 bases, with 11 bases sitting between them. Germline V lookup: CDR1 SEHNR, CDR2 FQNEAQ (reference sequence). CDR3 amino acids: CASSRDGPETQYF. DNA for the CDR3: TGTGCCAGCAGCAGAGATGGGCCAGAGACCCAGTACTTC.

The V gene is TRBV6-6, the J gene TRBJ2-4, with 7 nucleotides matching TRBD1. The CDR3 has 15 amino acids. The V gene's germline CDR1 is MNHNY and CDR2 SVGAGI (reference sequence). The V and J ends lost 5 bases and 0 bases, in that order; junction bases with no gene match: 4. CDR3 protein: CASSDRVTAKNIQYF. The CDR3 nucleotides read TGTGCCAGCAGTGACAGGGTAACAGCCAAAAACATTCAGTACTTC.

A few counts support this clonotype. V is TRBV10-3 and J is TRBJ1-1; 11 bases fit TRBD1. The CDR3 contains 13 residues. The V gene end was trimmed by 10 bases and the J gene end by 7 bases; junction bases not matched to a gene: 8. Germline V gene sequence: CDR1 ENHRY, CDR2 SYGVKD. The CDR3 DNA sequence: TGTGCCACCAGAGGGACAGGGGGTAATGAAGCTTTCTTT. It translates to CATRGTGGNEAFF.

This clonotype was observed a handful of times. V usage is TRBV5-1 and J usage is TRBJ1-1; D not resolved. The germline V gene has CDR1 SGHRS and CDR2 YFSETQ. Trimming left V 0 bases short and J 0 bases short, with 9 bases between. This CDR3 contains 15 residues. The CDR3: CASSLVGSLNTEAFF. CDR3 sequence (DNA): TGCGCCAGCAGCTTGGTCGGCTCTTTGAACACTGAAGCTTTCTTT.

This clonotype was observed a few times. In DNA form, the CDR3 reads TGCGCCAGCAGCGGGACTAGCGGGGGTGCCCCCCGGGAGCAGTTCTTC. Protein product: CASSGTSGGAPREQFF. V and J are TRBV5-1 and TRBJ2-1; 14 bases match TRBD2. This CDR3 is 16 amino acids long. The junction had 10 bases not matched to a gene; V was cut back by 4 bases and J by 10 bases. The V gene's germline CDR1 is SGHRS and CDR2 YFSETQ. Filled out from reference TRBV5-1 and TRBJ2-1, the complete variable domain reads KAGVTQTPRYLIKTRGQQVTLSCSPISGHRSVSWYQQTPGQGLQFLFEYFSETQRNKGNFPGRFSGRQFSNSRSEMNVSTLELGDSALYLCASSGTSGGAPREQFFGPGTRLTVL.

The CDR3 nucleotides are TGCGCCAGCAGCCAGCGTCTAGCGGGGGGGCCGGAGACCCAGTACTTC. Translation gives CASSQRLAGGPETQYF. The V gene is TRBV4-1, the J gene TRBJ2-5; 12 bases fit TRBD2. V shed 3 bases and J 5 bases; nucleotides not matched to a gene: 7. The CDR3 is 16 residues long. Germline V lookup: CDR1 MGHRA, CDR2 YSYEKL.

This clonotype was recorded a few times. This rearrangement joins TRBV4-2 to TRBJ1-6; D not certain. Germline V lookup: CDR1 LGHNA, CDR2 YNFKEQ. CDR3 length: 15 residues. V was shortened by 1 base and J by 6 bases, with 10 bases between the two germline ends. The CDR3 coding sequence is TGTGCCAGCAGCCAAGTGCCAGATAGTAATTCACCCCTCCACTTT. Residues: CASSQVPDSNSPLHF.

V gene TRBV5-8 combines with J gene TRBJ2-3; 11 bases line up with TRBD2. Trimming took 2 bases from V and 10 from J; bases not matched to a gene: 6. CDR3 length: 14 residues. Germline CDR1 is SGHTS and CDR2 is YDEGEE. This CDR3 is CASSFSGGAPPQYF. The CDR3 DNA sequence: TGTGCCAGCAGCTTTAGCGGGGGGGCCCCGCCGCAGTATTTT.

This clonotype was recorded many times. This chain joins TRBV5-1 and TRBJ2-5; tentative D call: TRBD2 (5 bases). The CDR3 is 14 residues long. The germline V and J ends were trimmed by 4 bases and 2 bases, with 12 bases remaining between them. CDR1 is SGHRS and CDR2 is YFSETQ in the germline V gene. The CDR3 nucleotides are TGCGCCAGCAGCCCCCCCTCGGGACAAGAGACCCAGTACTTC. This translates into CASSPPSGQETQYF.

This clonotype was detected a few times. The chain combines TRBV6-2 or TRBV6-3 with TRBJ2-3; TRBD2 aligns across 13 bases. Germline V gives CDR1 MNHEY, CDR2 SVGEGT. V shed 7 bases, J shed 6 bases, and the junction held 7 bases outside the gene matches. The length of the CDR3 is 15 residues. CDR3 residues: CASIGLAGARDTQYF. The CDR3 nucleotides are TGTGCCAGCATAGGACTAGCGGGGGCGAGGGATACGCAGTATTTT.

This clonotype occurred a few times. The chain couples TRBV5-1 to TRBJ2-1; D is perhaps TRBD2 (6 bases). The CDR3 is 14 amino acids. V was pared by 0 bases and J by 7 bases, with 11 bases between. Germline V gene data show CDR1 as SGHRS and CDR2 as YFSETQ. The CDR3 DNA sequence: TGCGCCAGCAGCTTGGATGGAGGGCCAAATGAGCAGTTCTTC. This translates into CASSLDGGPNEQFF.

This clonotype was detected only a few times. This chain joins TRBV14 and TRBJ2-2, with D maybe TRBD2 (5 bases). Germline V lookup: CDR1 SGHDN, CDR2 FVKESK. With 0 bases removed from V and 10 bases from J, the gap between germline ends came to 9 bases. The length of the CDR3 is 13 residues. The CDR3 protein is CASSQDRGLELFF. The CDR3 region has the DNA TGTGCCAGCAGCCAAGATCGGGGATTGGAGCTGTTTTTT. The complete variable domain, with remaining parts taken from reference TRBV14 and TRBJ2-2, reads EAGVTQFPSHSVIEKGQTVTLRCDPISGHDNLYWYRRVMGKEIKFLLHFVKESKQDESGMPNNRFLAERTGGTYSTLKVQPAELEDSGVYFCASSQDRGLELFFGEGSRLTVL.

The rearrangement links TRBV6-5 to TRBJ2-1, with TRBD2 matching 13 bases. Per germline, CDR1 MNHEY and CDR2 SVGAGI. The junction had 10 bases not matched to a gene; V was cut back by 6 bases and J by 11 bases. This CDR3 is built from 15 residues. The CDR3 is CASSKPGLAGPKQFF. The DNA of the CDR3 is TGTGCCAGCAGCAAGCCGGGACTAGCGGGGCCAAAGCAGTTCTTC.

The chain uses TRBV29-1 and TRBJ2-3; tentative D call: TRBD2 (5 bases). The CDR3 spans 16 residues. The germline V gene encodes CDR1 SQVTM and CDR2 ANQGSEA. Trimming took off 5 bases at V and 1 base at J, with 19 bases between the two ends. DNA for the CDR3: TGCAGCGTTCGTCGAGGTGGGGAGCCGGGCACAGATACGCAGTATTTT. Encoded protein: CSVRRGGEPGTDTQYF.

The V gene is TRBV9, the J gene TRBJ1-3, with 7 bases lining up with TRBD1. CDR1 and CDR2 from the germline V gene are SGDLS and YYNGEE. The CDR3 has 14 amino acids. V gave up 3 bases and J gave up 7 bases; unmatched junction bases: 7. DNA of the CDR3: TGTGCCAGCAGCGGACAGGGAAATAGGAACACCATATATTTT. The encoded protein is CASSGQGNRNTIYF.

The J gene is TRBJ2-1, the V gene TRBV5-1; the match to TRBD1 covers 8 bases. CDR1 and CDR2 (germline): SGHRS, YFSETQ. With 4 bases clipped from V and 12 bases from J, the junction kept 12 bases outside the gene matches. The CDR3 covers 14 residues. As DNA, the CDR3 is TGCGCCAGCAGCGCCGCGGACAGGGTAAGGGGGCAGTTCTTC. Translating gives CASSAADRVRGQFF.

Only a few counts were recorded for this clonotype. The V call is TRBV7-3, the J call TRBJ2-1; D remains ambiguous. Germline lookup yields CDR1 SGHTA and CDR2 FQGTGA. This CDR3 has 13 residues. The V end was cut by 1 base, the J end by 9 bases, with 10 bases between. CDR3 coding DNA: TGTGCCAGCAGCTTAAATACCGATAGTGAGCAGTTCTTC. As protein: CASSLNTDSEQFF.

This clonotype was seen only a few times. V gene TRBV14 combines with J gene TRBJ2-3; perhaps TRBD1 as D (5 bases). Trimming removed 0 bases at V and 5 bases at J, with 21 bases between. The germline CDR1 and CDR2 sequences are SGHDN and FVKESK. This CDR3 is built from 18 residues. DNA for the CDR3: TGTGCCAGCAGCCAAGAGGTACCAGGGTATCGGTCCGGAGATACGCAGTATTTT. Its translation: CASSQEVPGYRSGDTQYF. Filled out from reference TRBV14 and TRBJ2-3, the complete variable domain reads EAGVTQFPSHSVIEKGQTVTLRCDPISGHDNLYWYRRVMGKEIKFLLHFVKESKQDESGMPNNRFLAERTGGTYSTLKVQPAELEDSGVYFCASSQEVPGYRSGDTQYFGPGTRLTVL.

This clonotype was detected only a few times. The J gene is TRBJ1-5, the V gene TRBV4-2; no clear D. V gave up 0 bases and J gave up 4 bases, with 10 bases separating them. Germline V gene lookup returns CDR1 LGHNA and CDR2 YNFKEQ. This CDR3 contains 15 residues. This CDR3 reads CASSQEFRSNQPQHF. The CDR3 DNA is TGTGCCAGCAGCCAAGAGTTCAGGAGTAATCAGCCCCAGCATTTT.

The chain uses TRBV6-1 and TRBJ2-3, with D uncertain. Between the trimmed V and J ends, which lost 1 base and 8 bases, there was a span of 4 bases. Germline-derived CDR1 and CDR2 are MNHNS and SASEGT. The length of the CDR3 is 11 residues. The chain's CDR3 is CASSEVSTQYF. Here the CDR3 DNA reads TGTGCCAGCAGTGAAGTATCTACGCAGTATTTT.

The chain combines TRBV9 with TRBJ2-2; 9 positions match TRBD1. The CDR3 is 17 amino acids. J lost 7 bases, V lost 4 bases, and 14 bases had no gene match. Germline CDR1 and CDR2: SGDLS and YYNGEE. The CDR3 reads CASSRFTGQGNHGELFF. In nucleotides, the CDR3 is TGTGCCAGCAGCCGCTTCACCGGACAGGGGAACCACGGGGAGCTGTTTTTT.